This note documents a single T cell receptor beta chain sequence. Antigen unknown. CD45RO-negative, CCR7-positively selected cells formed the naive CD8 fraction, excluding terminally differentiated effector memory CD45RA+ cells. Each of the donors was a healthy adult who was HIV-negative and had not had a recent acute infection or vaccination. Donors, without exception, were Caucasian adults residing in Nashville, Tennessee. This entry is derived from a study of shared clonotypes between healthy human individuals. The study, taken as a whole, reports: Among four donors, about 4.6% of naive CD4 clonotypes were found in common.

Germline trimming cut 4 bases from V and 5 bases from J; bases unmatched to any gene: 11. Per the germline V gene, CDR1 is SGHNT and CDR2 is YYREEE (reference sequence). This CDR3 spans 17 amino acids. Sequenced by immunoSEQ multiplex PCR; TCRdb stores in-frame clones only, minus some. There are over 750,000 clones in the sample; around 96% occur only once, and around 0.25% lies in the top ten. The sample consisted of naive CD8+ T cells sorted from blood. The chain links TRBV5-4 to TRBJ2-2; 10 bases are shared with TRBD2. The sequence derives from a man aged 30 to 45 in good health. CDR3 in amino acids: CASSPHQLAGRTGELFF. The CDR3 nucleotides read TGTGCCAGCAGCCCTCATCAACTAGCGGGAAGGACCGGGGAGCTGTTTTTT.